This entry is about one T cell receptor (beta chain). The data are from a study of blood T cell repertoires in COVID-19. The V gene end was trimmed by 6 bases and the J gene end by 2 bases; junction bases not matched to a gene: 1. In germline, CDR1 is SQVTM, CDR2 ANQGSEA. There are 12 residues in the CDR3. This table comes from immunoSEQ multiplex PCR, and its TCRdb copy is limited to in-frame clones, with some not included. The data show under 200,000 clones, 75% to 90% seen once. Sequenced material: PBMCs or T cells enriched from blood (not recorded which). The genes are TRBV29-1 and TRBJ1-3, with 7 nucleotides matching TRBD1. This TCR was sampled from a woman aged 55-69 years who had recovered from COVID-19. CDR3 sequence reads: CSVGTAGNTIYF. The DNA for the CDR3 is TGCAGCGTCGGGACAGCTGGAAACACCATATATTTT.